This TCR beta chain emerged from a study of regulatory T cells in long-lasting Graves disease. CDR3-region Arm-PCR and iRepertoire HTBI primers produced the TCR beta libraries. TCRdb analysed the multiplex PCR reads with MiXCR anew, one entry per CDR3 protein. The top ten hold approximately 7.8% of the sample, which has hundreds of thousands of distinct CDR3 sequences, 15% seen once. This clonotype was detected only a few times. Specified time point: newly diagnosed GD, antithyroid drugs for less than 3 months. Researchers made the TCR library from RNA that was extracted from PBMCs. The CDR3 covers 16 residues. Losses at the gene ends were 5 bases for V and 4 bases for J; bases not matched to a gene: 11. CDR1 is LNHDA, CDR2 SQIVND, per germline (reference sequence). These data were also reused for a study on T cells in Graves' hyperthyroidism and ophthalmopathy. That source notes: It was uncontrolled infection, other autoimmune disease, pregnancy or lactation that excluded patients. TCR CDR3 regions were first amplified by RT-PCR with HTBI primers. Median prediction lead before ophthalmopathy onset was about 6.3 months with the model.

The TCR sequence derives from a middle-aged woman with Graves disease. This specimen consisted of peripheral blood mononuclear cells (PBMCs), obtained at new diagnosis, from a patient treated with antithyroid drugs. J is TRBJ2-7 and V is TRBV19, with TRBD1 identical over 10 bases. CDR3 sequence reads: CASSLSATGGSYEQYF. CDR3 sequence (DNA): TGTGCCAGTAGTTTGTCGGCGACAGGGGGCTCATACGAGCAGTACTTC.